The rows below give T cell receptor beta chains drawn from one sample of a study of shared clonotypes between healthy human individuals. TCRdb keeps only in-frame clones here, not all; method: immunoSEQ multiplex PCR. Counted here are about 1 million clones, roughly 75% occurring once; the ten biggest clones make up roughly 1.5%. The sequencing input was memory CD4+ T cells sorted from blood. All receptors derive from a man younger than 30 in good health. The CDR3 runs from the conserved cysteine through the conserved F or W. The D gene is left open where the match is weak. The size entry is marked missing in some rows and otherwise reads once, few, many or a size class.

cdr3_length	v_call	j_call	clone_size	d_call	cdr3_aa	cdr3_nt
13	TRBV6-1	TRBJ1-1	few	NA	CASMRGRNTEAFF	TGTGCCAGCATGCGGGGGAGGAACACTGAAGCTTTCTTT
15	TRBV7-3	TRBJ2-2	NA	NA	CASSQGKGIPGELFF	TGTGCCAGCAGTCAAGGGAAGGGGATCCCCGGGGAGCTGTTTTTT
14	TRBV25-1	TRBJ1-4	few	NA	CASSESPLKEKLFF	TGTGCCAGCAGTGAATCGCCCCTTAAAGAAAAACTGTTTTTT
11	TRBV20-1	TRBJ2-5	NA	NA	CSAPGAETQYF	TGCAGTGCGCCAGGGGCGGAGACCCAGTACTTC
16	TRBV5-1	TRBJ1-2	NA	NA	CASSLALSTDGYGYTF	TGCGCCAGCAGCTTGGCCTTAAGTACGGATGGATATGGCTACACCTTC
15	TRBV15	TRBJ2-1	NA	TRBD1	CATSKGQGSYNEQFF	TGTGCCACCAGCAAAGGACAGGGCTCCTACAATGAGCAGTTCTTC
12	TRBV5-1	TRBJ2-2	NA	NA	CASSLTYGELFF	TGCGCCAGCAGCCTAACTTACGGGGAGCTGTTTTTT
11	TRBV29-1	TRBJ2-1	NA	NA	CSLRVFNEQFF	TGCTCTCTCCGCGTTTTCAATGAGCAGTTCTTC
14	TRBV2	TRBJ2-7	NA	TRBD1	CASCSAGGRGEQYF	TGTGCCAGCTGCTCTGCAGGGGGCCGGGGCGAGCAGTACTTC
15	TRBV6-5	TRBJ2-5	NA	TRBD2	CASSPPTSGGETQYF	TGTGCCAGCAGCCCTCCGACTAGCGGGGGAGAGACCCAGTACTTC
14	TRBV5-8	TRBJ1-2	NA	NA	CASSLMQGDYGYTF	TGTGCCAGCAGCTTGATGCAGGGTGACTATGGCTACACCTTC
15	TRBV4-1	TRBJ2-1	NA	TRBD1	CASSQSGTGDNEQFF	TGCGCCAGCAGCCAATCCGGGACAGGGGACAATGAGCAGTTCTTC
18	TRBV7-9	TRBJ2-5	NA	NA	CASSPPFRGYSSQETQYF	TGTGCCAGCAGTCCCCCCTTTCGGGGATACTCGTCTCAAGAGACCCAGTACTTC
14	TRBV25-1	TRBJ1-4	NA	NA	CASSLAGTNEKLFF	TGTGCCAGCAGTTTGGCGGGAACTAATGAAAAACTGTTTTTT
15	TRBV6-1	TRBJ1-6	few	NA	CASSDGRDWISPLHF	TGTGCCAGCAGTGATGGCCGCGACTGGATCTCACCCCTCCACTTT
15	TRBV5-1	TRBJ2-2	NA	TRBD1	CASRTGQGGTGELFF	TGCGCCAGCAGAACAGGACAGGGGGGAACCGGGGAGCTGTTTTTT
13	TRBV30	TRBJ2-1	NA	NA	CAWSVNYPGVEFF	TGTGCCTGGAGCGTAAACTACCCGGGTGTAGAGTTCTTC
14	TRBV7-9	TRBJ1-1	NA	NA	CASSRGTGNTEAFF	TGTGCCAGCAGCCGAGGGACGGGGAATACTGAAGCTTTCTTT
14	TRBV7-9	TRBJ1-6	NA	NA	CASSLVGGNSPLHF	TGTGCCAGCAGCTTAGTGGGGGGAAATTCACCCCTCCACTTT
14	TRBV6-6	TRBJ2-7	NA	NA	CASSYTTDSYEQYF	TGTGCCAGCAGTTACACGACTGACTCCTACGAGCAGTACTTC
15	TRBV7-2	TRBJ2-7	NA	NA	CASSLVPGVGYEQYF	TGTGCCAGCAGCTTAGTTCCGGGAGTAGGCTACGAGCAGTACTTC
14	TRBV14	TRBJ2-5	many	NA	CASSQDFQSGTQYF	TGTGCCAGCAGCCAAGATTTCCAGTCGGGGACCCAGTACTTC
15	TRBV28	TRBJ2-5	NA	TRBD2	CASSQYRREEATQYF	TGTGCCAGCAGTCAATATAGGCGGGAGGAAGCGACCCAGTACTTC
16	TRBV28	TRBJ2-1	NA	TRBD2	CASIEGTSGAYNEQFF	TGTGCCAGCATTGAAGGGACTAGCGGGGCGTACAATGAGCAGTTCTTC
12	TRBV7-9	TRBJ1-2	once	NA	CASSLPPDGYTF	TGTGCCAGCAGCTTACCCCCGGATGGCTACACCTTC
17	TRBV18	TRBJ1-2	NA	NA	CASSPSGQGLPDYGYTF	TGTGCCAGCTCACCCTCGGGACAAGGCCTTCCTGACTATGGCTACACCTTC
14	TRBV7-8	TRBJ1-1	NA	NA	CASSLSRANTEAFF	TGTGCCAGCAGCTTAAGCAGGGCGAACACTGAAGCTTTCTTT
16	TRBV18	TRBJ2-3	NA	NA	CASSPAGLRDTDTQYF	TGTGCCAGCTCACCAGCCGGACTACGAGACACAGATACGCAGTATTTT
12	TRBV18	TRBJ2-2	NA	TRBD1	CASTGQALELFF	TGTGCCAGCACCGGACAGGCGCTGGAGCTGTTTTTT
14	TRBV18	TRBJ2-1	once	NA	CASSPLPPGSEQFF	TGTGCCAGCTCACCATTGCCCCCCGGGAGTGAGCAGTTCTTC
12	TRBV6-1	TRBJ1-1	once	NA	CASSLMNTEAFF	TGTGCCAGCAGTCTGATGAACACTGAAGCTTTCTTT
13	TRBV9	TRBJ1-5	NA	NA	CASSPGGNQPQHF	TGTGCCAGCAGCCCTGGGGGCAATCAGCCCCAGCATTTT
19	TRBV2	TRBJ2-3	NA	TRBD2	CASTMRGLAGGHSTDTQYF	TGTGCCAGCACCATGAGAGGACTAGCGGGGGGACATAGCACAGATACGCAGTATTTT
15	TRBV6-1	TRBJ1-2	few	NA	CASSESGRFFYGYTF	TGTGCCAGCAGTGAGTCAGGAAGGTTTTTCTATGGCTACACCTTC
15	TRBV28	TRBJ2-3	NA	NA	CASSQAGLIRDTQYF	TGTGCCAGCAGTCAGGCCGGACTCATCAGGGATACGCAGTATTTT
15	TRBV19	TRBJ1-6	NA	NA	CASSIQTGGNSPLHF	TGTGCCAGTAGTATTCAGACAGGAGGAAATTCACCCCTCCACTTT
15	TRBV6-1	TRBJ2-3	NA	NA	CASSELDRATDTQYF	TGTGCCAGCAGTGAATTGGACAGAGCCACAGATACGCAGTATTTT
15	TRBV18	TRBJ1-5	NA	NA	CASSGQGEGGKPQHF	TGTGCCAGCTCGGGCCAGGGTGAGGGGGGAAAGCCCCAGCATTTT
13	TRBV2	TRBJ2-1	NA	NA	CASKGSSYNEQFF	TGTGCCAGCAAGGGAAGCTCCTACAATGAGCAGTTCTTC
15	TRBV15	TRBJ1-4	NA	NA	CATSREETGNEKLFF	TGTGCCACCAGCAGAGAAGAAACCGGTAATGAAAAACTGTTTTTT
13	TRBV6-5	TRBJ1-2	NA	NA	CASSYGQGGGYTF	TGTGCCAGCAGTTACGGTCAGGGCGGTGGCTACACCTTC
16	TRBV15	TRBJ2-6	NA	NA	CATSRPGSLWANVLTF	TGTGCCACCAGCAGACCCGGGAGTCTCTGGGCCAACGTCCTGACTTTC
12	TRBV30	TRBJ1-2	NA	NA	CAWGRQVGGYTF	TGTGCCTGGGGTCGACAGGTTGGGGGCTACACCTTC
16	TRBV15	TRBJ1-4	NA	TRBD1	CATSRGDRDTNEKLFF	TGTGCCACCAGCAGGGGGGACAGGGATACTAATGAAAAACTGTTTTTT
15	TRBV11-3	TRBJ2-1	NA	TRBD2	CASSLEGGSYNEQFF	TGTGCCAGCAGCTTAGAGGGCGGGAGCTACAATGAGCAGTTCTTC
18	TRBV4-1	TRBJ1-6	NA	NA	CASSQGGTASSYNSPLHF	TGCGCCAGCAGCCAAGGGGGAACAGCAAGCTCCTATAATTCACCCCTCCACTTT
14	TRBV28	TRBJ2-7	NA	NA	CASSLGVAAYEQYF	TGTGCCAGCAGTCTCGGTGTCGCCGCCTACGAGCAGTACTTC
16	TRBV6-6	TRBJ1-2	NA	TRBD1	CASSPGQGGANYGYTF	TGTGCCAGCTCCCCGGGACAGGGGGGGGCTAACTATGGCTACACCTTC
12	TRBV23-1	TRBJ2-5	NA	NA	CASRAIQETQYF	TGCGCCAGCAGGGCCATCCAAGAGACCCAGTACTTC
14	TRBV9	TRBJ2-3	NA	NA	CASSSELAADTQYF	TGTGCCAGCAGCAGCGAGTTAGCCGCAGATACGCAGTATTTT
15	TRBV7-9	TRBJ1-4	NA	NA	CASSWGPGSNEKLFF	TGTGCCAGCAGCTGGGGCCCAGGGTCTAATGAAAAACTGTTTTTT
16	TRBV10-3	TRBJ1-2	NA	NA	CAISEYNTGGARGYTF	TGTGCCATCAGTGAGTACAACACAGGAGGAGCGCGAGGCTACACCTTC
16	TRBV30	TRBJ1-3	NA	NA	CAWNLGGGSSGNTIYF	TGTGCCTGGAACCTCGGGGGAGGGAGCTCTGGAAACACCATATATTTT
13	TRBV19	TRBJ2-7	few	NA	CASSIQGTYEQYF	TGTGCCAGTAGTATCCAGGGTACCTACGAGCAGTACTTC
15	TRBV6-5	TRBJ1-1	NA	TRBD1	CASRTLTGRNTEAFF	TGTGCCAGCAGGACCCTGACAGGGCGGAACACTGAAGCTTTCTTT
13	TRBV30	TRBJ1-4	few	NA	CAWSVRGGEKLFF	TGTGCCTGGAGTGTACGCGGAGGAGAAAAACTGTTTTTT
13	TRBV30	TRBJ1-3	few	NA	CAWSQDRRDTIYF	TGTGCCTGGAGTCAAGACAGACGGGACACCATATATTTT
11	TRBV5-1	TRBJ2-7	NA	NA	CASRGGYEQYF	TGCGCCAGCAGAGGGGGGTACGAGCAGTACTTC
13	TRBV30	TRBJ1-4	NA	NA	CAWGLRANEKLFF	TGTGCCTGGGGACTGAGAGCTAATGAAAAACTGTTTTTT
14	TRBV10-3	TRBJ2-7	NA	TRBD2	CAIRHSGGAAEQYF	TGTGCCATCAGACATAGCGGGGGGGCGGCCGAGCAGTACTTC